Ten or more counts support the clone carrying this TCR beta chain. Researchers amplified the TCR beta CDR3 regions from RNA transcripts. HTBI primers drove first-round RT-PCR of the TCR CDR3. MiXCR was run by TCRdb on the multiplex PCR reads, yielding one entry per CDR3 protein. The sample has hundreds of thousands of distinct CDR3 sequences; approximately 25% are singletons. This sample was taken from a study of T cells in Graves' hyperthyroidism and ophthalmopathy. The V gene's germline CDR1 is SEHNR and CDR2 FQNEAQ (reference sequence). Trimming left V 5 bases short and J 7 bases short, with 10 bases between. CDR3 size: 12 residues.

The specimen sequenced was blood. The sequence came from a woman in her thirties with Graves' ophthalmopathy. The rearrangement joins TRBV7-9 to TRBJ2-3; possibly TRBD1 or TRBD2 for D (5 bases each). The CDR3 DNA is TGTGCCAGCAGCCCGGGGCTTAATACGCAGTATTTT. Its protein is CASSPGLNTQYF.